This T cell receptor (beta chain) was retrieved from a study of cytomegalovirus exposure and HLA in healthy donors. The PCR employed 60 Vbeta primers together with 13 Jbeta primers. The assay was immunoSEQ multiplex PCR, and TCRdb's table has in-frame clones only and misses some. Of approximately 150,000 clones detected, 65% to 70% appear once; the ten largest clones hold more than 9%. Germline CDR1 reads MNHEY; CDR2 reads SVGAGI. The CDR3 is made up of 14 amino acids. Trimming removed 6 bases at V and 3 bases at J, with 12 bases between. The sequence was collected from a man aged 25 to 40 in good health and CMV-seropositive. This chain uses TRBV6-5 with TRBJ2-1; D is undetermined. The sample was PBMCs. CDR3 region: CASSPYPNYNEQFF. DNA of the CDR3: TGTGCCAGCAGCCCCTACCCCAACTACAATGAGCAGTTCTTC.